The clone carrying this T cell receptor (beta chain) has ten or more counts. Its antigen remains unidentified. Every patient relapsed after autologous stem cell transplantation, and brentuximab vedotin exposure varied. The table came from immunoSEQ multiplex PCR; TCRdb's copy has only in-frame clones and leaves some out. The sample has 25,000 to 35,000 clones; 60% to 75% are singletons. This sample stems from a study of PD-1 blockade in classical Hodgkin lymphoma. Broader study findings: Prior therapy or disease activity may underlie the repertoire differences, whose causes remain undefined.

This CDR3 comprises 12 residues. With V trimmed by 7 bases and J by 5 bases, 3 bases remained unmatched. Germline V lookup: CDR1 LNHDA, CDR2 SQIVND (reference sequence). The rearrangement uses TRBV19 and TRBJ1-1; 8 bases agree with TRBD1. Here the sequenced sample was peripheral blood mononuclear cells (PBMCs), taken before the second cycle of nivolumab. This receptor was taken from a human donor with classical Hodgkin lymphoma. CDR3 nucleotide sequence: TGTGCCAGTACCAGGACAGGGACTGAAGCTTTCTTT. Residues: CASTRTGTEAFF.